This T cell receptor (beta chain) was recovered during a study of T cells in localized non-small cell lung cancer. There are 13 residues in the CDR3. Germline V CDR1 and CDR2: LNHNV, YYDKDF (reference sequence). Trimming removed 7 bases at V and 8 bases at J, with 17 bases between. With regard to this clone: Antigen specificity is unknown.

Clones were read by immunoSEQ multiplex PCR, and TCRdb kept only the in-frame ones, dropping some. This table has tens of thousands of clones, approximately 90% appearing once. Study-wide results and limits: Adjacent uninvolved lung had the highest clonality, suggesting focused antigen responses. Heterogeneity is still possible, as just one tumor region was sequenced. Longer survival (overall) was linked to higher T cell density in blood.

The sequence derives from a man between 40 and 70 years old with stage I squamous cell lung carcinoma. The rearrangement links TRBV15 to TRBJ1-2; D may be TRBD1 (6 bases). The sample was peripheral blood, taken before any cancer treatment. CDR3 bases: TGTGCCACCAACTCTCTCCAGGGACACGGCTACACCTTC. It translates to CATNSLQGHGYTF.